This T cell receptor beta chain stems from a study of T cells in Graves' hyperthyroidism and ophthalmopathy. The CDR3 consists of 15 residues. V gave up 0 bases and J gave up 1 base, with 7 bases separating them. Germline lookup yields CDR1 SGDLS and CDR2 YYNGEE. Patients aged 18 to 65 had newly diagnosed hyperthyroidism that had lasted under 2 months. There are a few counts of this clonotype. TCR beta CDR3 sequences were amplified from RNA transcripts. A set of HTBI primers served as the primers for a first-round RT-PCR of the TCR CDR3. One entry per CDR3 protein, called by TCRdb with MiXCR from the multiplex PCR reads. Here the sample spans about 480,000 distinct CDR3 sequences, roughly 14% being singletons.

The receptor was derived from a woman aged 18-29 years with Graves' hyperthyroidism. The chain employs TRBV9 and TRBJ2-2; D perhaps matches TRBD2 (6 bases). Sequencing input: blood. This CDR3 reads CASSVGGVNTGELFF. DNA of the CDR3: TGTGCCAGCAGCGTAGGGGGGGTGAACACCGGGGAGCTGTTTTTT.